This entry lists 14 T cell receptor beta chains sequenced from one sample in a study of blood T cell repertoires in COVID-19. Some clones are missing from TCRdb's copy, which holds only in-frame ones; the method was immunoSEQ multiplex PCR. Altogether roughly 230,000 clones are present, around 83% being singletons, with the ten largest covering 5% to 7.5%. The sequencing sample was made of PBMCs or T cells enriched from blood (not recorded which). These receptors were taken from a woman in her forties or fifties who had been exposed to COVID-19.

This chain joins TRBV24-1 and TRBJ2-3, with D uncertain. Trimming removed 7 bases at V and 6 bases at J, with 7 bases between. CDR3 size: 11 residues. Germline values: CDR1 KGHDR, CDR2 SFDVKD. CDR3 bases: TGTGCCACCAGCCTATCCGATACGCAGTATTTT. Amino acid sequence: CATSLSDTQYF.

This chain joins TRBV10-3 and TRBJ2-7, with D unresolved. Germline loops: CDR1 ENHRY, CDR2 SYGVKD. The V and J ends lost 0 bases and 3 bases respectively, with 12 bases between them. CDR3 length: 15 residues. The CDR3 DNA reads as TGTGCCATCAGTGAGTCTACGTTTAGTCGCTACGAGCAGTACTTC. This encodes CAISESTFSRYEQYF.

Comment on this clone: Within the sample, other DNA sequences also encode this same CDR3. The rearrangement joins TRBV19 to TRBJ1-1, with D possibly TRBD1 on 6 matching bases. Germline values: CDR1 LNHDA, CDR2 SQIVND (reference sequence). The CDR3 is 15 residues long. V lost 3 bases and J lost 1, with 12 bases in between. The CDR3, as DNA: TGTGCCAGTAGTATCCGGAGGGGGGGGAACACTGAAGCTTTCTTT. It yields the protein CASSIRRGGNTEAFF.

This clone was detected only once. The gene calls are TRBV7-3 and TRBJ2-1; 7 nucleotides match TRBD1. Germline-derived CDR1 and CDR2 are SGHTA and FQGTGA. This CDR3 spans 14 amino acids. Unmatched junction bases numbered 2, after V lost 2 bases and J lost 4 bases. The CDR3 bases are TGTGCCAGCAGCTTAGAGGGGGCGTACAATGAGCAGTTCTTC. Translated, it gives CASSLEGAYNEQFF. Together with reference TRBV7-3 and TRBJ2-1, the CDR3 gives the full variable domain: GAGVSQTPSNKVTEKGKYVELRCDPISGHTALYWYRQSLGQGPEFLIYFQGTGAADDSGLPNDRFFAVRPEGSVSTLKIQRTERGDSAVYLCASSLEGAYNEQFFGPGTRLTVL.

This clone appeared a few times. The chain recombines TRBV11-2 with TRBJ1-6; D remains unclear. CDR3 size: 12 residues. The ends were cut back, 4 bases at V and 15 bases at J, with 13 bases in the middle. The germline V gene encodes CDR1 SGHAT and CDR2 FQNNGV. In DNA, the CDR3 is TGTGCCAGCAGCTCGAATATGGTAGTCCTCCACTTT. Encoded protein: CASSSNMVVLHF.

This rearrangement joins TRBV2 to TRBJ1-2; D possibly corresponds to TRBD1 (5 bases). V was trimmed by 2 bases and J by 6 bases, leaving 19 bases between them. Per the germline V gene, CDR1 is SNHLY and CDR2 is FYNNEI. The CDR3 covers 16 residues. DNA for the CDR3: TGTGCCAGCAGTGAAATGGGGGGTTTGGGGAAGGATGGCTACACCTTC. Amino acid sequence: CASSEMGGLGKDGYTF.

The gene calls are TRBV19 and TRBJ1-2; D possibly corresponds to TRBD1 (5 bases). The germline V gene has CDR1 LNHDA and CDR2 SQIVND (reference sequence). V dropped 3 bases and J dropped 5 bases, with 16 bases sitting between them. This CDR3 is 15 amino acids long. The CDR3 DNA sequence: TGTGCCAGTAGTATGGGACTGATGATGGGGTATGGCTACACCTTC. This codes for CASSMGLMMGYGYTF.

The V gene is TRBV11-2, the J gene TRBJ1-1, with 7 nucleotides matching TRBD1. Germline CDR1 and CDR2: SGHAT and FQNNGV. Trimming removed 3 bases from V and 3 bases from J; junction bases left unmatched: 13. This CDR3 comprises 17 residues. The CDR3 DNA sequence: TGTGCCAGCAGCTTTCATTGGGCAGGGGGTACGGACACTGAAGCTTTCTTT. Translated: CASSFHWAGGTDTEAFF.

The J gene is TRBJ2-7, the V gene TRBV5-1, with 7 bases identical to TRBD1. V was pared by 4 bases and J by 3 bases, with 7 bases of the junction left unmatched. Germline CDR1 and CDR2: SGHRS and YFSETQ. This CDR3 region has 14 residues. DNA of the CDR3: TGCGCCAGCAGCGAAGGGACAGTAAACTACGAGCAGTACTTC. It is translated as CASSEGTVNYEQYF.

The chain has TRBV19 and TRBJ1-1; the D gene is possibly TRBD1 (6 bases). From germline, CDR1 is LNHDA and CDR2 SQIVND (reference sequence). V gave up 5 bases and J gave up 7 bases, with 17 bases separating them. The CDR3 is 14 amino acids. This CDR3 is CASSPLGASYEAFF. CDR3 DNA sequence: TGTGCCAGTAGTCCTCTGGGGGCGAGCTATGAAGCTTTCTTT.

This clone was seen a single time. V gene TRBV6-5 combines with J gene TRBJ1-2; 7 nucleotides align to TRBD1. The CDR3 consists of 12 residues. The ends lost 2 bases at V and 9 bases at J; junction bases unmatched: 3. CDR1 MNHEY and CDR2 SVGAGI come from the germline V gene. The CDR3 is CASSYLQGSYTF. The CDR3 DNA follows: TGTGCCAGCAGTTACCTACAGGGGAGCTACACCTTC.

This chain connects TRBV7-2 to TRBJ2-6; weak D call: TRBD1 (6 bases). V dropped 5 bases and J dropped 4 bases, with 9 bases sitting between them. Germline V gives CDR1 SGHTA, CDR2 FQGNSA. The CDR3 length is 14 residues. The CDR3: CASSDRMGANVLTF. As DNA, the CDR3 is TGTGCCAGCAGCGACAGGATGGGGGCCAACGTCCTGACTTTC.

The chain combines TRBV15 with TRBJ2-5; 8 positions agree with TRBD1. CDR1 and CDR2 from the germline V gene are LNHNV and YYDKDF (reference sequence). J was trimmed by 4 bases and V by 9 bases; bases with no gene match: 7. This CDR3 region has 13 residues. The CDR3 here is CATSRGRGETQYF. Here the CDR3 DNA reads TGTGCCACATCCAGGGGGCGAGGAGAGACCCAGTACTTC.

Here the CDR3 reads CASSERLGEGGELFF. CDR3 DNA sequence: TGTGCCAGCAGTGAAAGGCTAGGGGAAGGCGGGGAGCTGTTTTTT. The rearrangement uses TRBV2 and TRBJ2-2; possibly TRBD1 for D (5 bases). The germline gives CDR1 SNHLY, CDR2 FYNNEI. The CDR3 consists of 15 residues. V lost 2 bases to trimming and J lost 7 bases, with 14 bases between them.